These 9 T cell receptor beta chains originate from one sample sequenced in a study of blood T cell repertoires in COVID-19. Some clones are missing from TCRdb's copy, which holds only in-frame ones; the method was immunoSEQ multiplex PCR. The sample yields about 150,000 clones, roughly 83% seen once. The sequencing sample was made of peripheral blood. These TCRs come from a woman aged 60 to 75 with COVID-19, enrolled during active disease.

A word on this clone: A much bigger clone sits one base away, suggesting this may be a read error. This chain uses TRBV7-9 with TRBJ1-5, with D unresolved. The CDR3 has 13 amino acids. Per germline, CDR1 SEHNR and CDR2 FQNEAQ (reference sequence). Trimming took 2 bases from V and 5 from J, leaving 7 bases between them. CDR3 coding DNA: TGTGCCAGCAGCTTATGGGCAGATCAGCCCCAGCATTTT. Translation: CASSLWADQPQHF.

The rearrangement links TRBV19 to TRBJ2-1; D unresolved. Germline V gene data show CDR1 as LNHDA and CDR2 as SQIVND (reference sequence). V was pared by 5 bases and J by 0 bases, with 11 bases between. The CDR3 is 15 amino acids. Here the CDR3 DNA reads TGTGCCAGTAGTCCTACAGAGAACTCCTACAATGAGCAGTTCTTC. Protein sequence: CASSPTENSYNEQFF.

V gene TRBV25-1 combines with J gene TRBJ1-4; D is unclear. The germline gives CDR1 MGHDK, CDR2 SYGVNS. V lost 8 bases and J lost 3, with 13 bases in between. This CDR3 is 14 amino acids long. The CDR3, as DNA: TGTGCCAGCTCACGGGCGGGGTCTAATGAAAAACTGTTTTTT. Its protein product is CASSRAGSNEKLFF.

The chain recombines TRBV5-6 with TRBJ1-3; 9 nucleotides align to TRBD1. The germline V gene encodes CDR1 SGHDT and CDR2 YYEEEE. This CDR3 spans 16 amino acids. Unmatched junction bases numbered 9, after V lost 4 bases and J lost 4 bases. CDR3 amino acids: CASSPLGTGPGNTIYF. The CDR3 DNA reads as TGTGCCAGCAGCCCCCTGGGGACAGGGCCCGGAAACACCATATATTTT.

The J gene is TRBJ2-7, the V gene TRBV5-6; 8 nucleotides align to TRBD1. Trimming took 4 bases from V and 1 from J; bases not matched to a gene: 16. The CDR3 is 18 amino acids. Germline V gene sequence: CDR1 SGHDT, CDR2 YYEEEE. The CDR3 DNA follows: TGTGCCAGCAGCGCGCGACGAGACAGGGGCACACATTCCTACGAGCAGTACTTC. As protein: CASSARRDRGTHSYEQYF.

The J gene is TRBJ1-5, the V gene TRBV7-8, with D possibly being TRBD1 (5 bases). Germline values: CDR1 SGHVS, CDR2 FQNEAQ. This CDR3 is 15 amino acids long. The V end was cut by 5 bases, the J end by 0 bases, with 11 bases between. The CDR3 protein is CASSPTVYSNQPQHF. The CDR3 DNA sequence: TGTGCCAGCAGCCCGACAGTGTATAGCAATCAGCCCCAGCATTTT.

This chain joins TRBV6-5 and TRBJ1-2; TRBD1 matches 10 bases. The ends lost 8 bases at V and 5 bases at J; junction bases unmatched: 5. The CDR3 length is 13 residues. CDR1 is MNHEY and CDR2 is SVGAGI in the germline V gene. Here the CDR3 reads CASAGQGKYGYTF. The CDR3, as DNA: TGTGCCAGCGCGGGACAGGGGAAATATGGCTACACCTTC.

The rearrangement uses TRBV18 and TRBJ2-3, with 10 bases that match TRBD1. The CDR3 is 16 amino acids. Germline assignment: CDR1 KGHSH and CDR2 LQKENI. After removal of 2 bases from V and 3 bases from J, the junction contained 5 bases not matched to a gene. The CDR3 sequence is CASSPGQGDFTDTQYF. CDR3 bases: TGTGCCAGCTCACCAGGACAGGGGGATTTTACAGATACGCAGTATTTT.

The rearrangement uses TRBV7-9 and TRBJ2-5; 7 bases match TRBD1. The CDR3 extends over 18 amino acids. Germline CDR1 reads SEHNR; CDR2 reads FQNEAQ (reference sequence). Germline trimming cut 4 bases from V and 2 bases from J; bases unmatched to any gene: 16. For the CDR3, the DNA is TGTGCCAGCAGCTCGGGACAGTCCGGGCCCTCCGAACAAGAGACCCAGTACTTC. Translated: CASSSGQSGPSEQETQYF.